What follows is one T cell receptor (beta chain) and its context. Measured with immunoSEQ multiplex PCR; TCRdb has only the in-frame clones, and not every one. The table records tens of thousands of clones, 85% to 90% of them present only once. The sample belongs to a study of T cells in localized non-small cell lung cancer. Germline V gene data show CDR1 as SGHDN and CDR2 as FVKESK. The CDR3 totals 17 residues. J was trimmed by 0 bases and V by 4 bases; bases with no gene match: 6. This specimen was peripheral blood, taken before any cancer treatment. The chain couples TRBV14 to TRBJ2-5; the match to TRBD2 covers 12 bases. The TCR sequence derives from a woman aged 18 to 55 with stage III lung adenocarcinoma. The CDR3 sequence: CASSRLAGAQYQETQYF. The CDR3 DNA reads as TGTGCCAGCAGCCGACTAGCGGGGGCACAGTACCAAGAGACCCAGTACTTC.